The entry below describes one T cell receptor beta chain. Its target is not known. Germline V CDR1 and CDR2: SGHTA, FQGTGA. V trimming: 5 bases; J trimming: 3 bases; junction bases outside the gene matches: 8. The CDR3 is 15 residues long. The authors ran the assay at deep level. Every immunoSEQ plate was one replicate of a subset's evenly spread DNA. Here immunoSEQ multiplex PCR was the method, and the copy in TCRdb shows in-frame clones only, minus some. The sample lists some 490,000 clones, 78% occurring once. The data stem from a study of shared clonotypes between healthy human individuals. Broader study findings: Sequencing depth was expected to affect clonotype sharing among donors. Blood alone was sampled, and tissue repertoires likely differ.

The TCR originated in a woman aged 40 to 50 in good health. Some clones in this sample may be carry-over from other donors' samples. What was sequenced was PBMCs. The V and J genes are TRBV7-3 and TRBJ2-3; 7 nucleotides line up with TRBD2. This CDR3 reads CASSTAGVGTDTQYF. The CDR3 coding sequence is TGTGCCAGCAGCACCGCGGGAGTCGGTACAGATACGCAGTATTTT.